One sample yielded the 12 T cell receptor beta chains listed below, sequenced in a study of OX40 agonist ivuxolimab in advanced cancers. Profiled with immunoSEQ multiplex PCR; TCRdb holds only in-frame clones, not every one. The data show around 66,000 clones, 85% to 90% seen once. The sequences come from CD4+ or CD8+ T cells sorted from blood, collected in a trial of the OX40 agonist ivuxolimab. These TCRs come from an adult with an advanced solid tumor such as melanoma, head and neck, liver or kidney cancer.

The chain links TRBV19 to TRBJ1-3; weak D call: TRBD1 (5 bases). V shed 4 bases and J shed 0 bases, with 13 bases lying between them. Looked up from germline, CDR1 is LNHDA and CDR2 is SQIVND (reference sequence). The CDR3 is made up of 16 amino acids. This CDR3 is CASSKERQFSGNTIYF. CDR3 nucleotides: TGTGCCAGTAGTAAGGAACGACAGTTCTCTGGAAACACCATATATTTT.

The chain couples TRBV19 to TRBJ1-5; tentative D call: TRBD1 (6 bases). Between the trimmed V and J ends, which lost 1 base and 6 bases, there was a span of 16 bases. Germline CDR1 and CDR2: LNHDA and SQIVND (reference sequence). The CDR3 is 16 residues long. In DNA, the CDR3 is TGTGCCAGTAGTATAGGGGGGGGCAGGAACGGTCAGCCCCAGCATTTT. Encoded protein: CASSIGGGRNGQPQHF.

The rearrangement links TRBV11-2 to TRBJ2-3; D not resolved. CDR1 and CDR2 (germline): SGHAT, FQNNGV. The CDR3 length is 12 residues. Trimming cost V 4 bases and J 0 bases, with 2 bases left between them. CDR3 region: CASSSSTDTQYF. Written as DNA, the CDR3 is TGTGCCAGCAGCTCGAGCACAGATACGCAGTATTTT.

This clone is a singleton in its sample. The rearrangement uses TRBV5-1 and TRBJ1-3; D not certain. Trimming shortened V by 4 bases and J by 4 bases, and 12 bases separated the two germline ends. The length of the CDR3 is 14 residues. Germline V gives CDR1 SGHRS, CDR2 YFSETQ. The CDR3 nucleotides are TGCGCCAGCAGCCCCGAGTTCTACGGAAACACCATATATTTT. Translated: CASSPEFYGNTIYF.

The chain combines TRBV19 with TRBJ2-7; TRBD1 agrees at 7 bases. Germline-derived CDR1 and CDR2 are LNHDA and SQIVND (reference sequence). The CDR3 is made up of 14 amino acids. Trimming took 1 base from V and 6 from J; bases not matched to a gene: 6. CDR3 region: CASSIAGTVSEQYF. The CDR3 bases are TGTGCCAGTAGTATAGCCGGGACAGTATCCGAGCAGTACTTC.

This chain's CDR3 is CASSSGRIYEQYF. DNA of the CDR3: TGTGCCAGCAGCTCCGGGAGGATCTACGAGCAGTACTTC. V is TRBV7-9 and J is TRBJ2-7; 7 bases match TRBD2. The CDR3 sequence is 13 residues long. Per germline, CDR1 SEHNR and CDR2 FQNEAQ (reference sequence). V lost 4 bases, J lost 3 bases, and 3 bases stayed unmatched.

The DNA for the CDR3 is TGTGCCAGCATCAGCTTGGGACAGGGGAAGGGCTACACCTTC. It yields the protein CASISLGQGKGYTF. The V gene is TRBV5-6, the J gene TRBJ1-2, with 10 bases that match TRBD1. Germline trimming cut 6 bases from V and 8 bases from J; bases unmatched to any gene: 10. The V gene's germline CDR1 is SGHDT and CDR2 YYEEEE. The CDR3 loop spans 14 amino acids.

The DNA for the CDR3 is TGTGCCAGCAGCTCCAGGGGTCCTAATGAAAAACTGTTTTTT. Its translation: CASSSRGPNEKLFF. The chain uses TRBV11-2 and TRBJ1-4; possibly TRBD1 for D (6 bases). Per the germline V gene, CDR1 is SGHAT and CDR2 is FQNNGV. V was cut by 4 bases and J by 3 bases, with 9 bases left in between. The CDR3 is made up of 14 amino acids.

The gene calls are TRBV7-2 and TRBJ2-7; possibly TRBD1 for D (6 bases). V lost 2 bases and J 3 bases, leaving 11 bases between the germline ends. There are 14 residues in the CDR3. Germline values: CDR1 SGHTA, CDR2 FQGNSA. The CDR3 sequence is CASSLSWTDYEQYF. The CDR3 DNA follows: TGTGCCAGCAGCTTATCATGGACAGACTACGAGCAGTACTTC.

In nucleotides, the CDR3 is TGTGCCAGCAGCGTAGATGGACTGCCTGGACGGGAGCAGTTCTTC. Translated, it gives CASSVDGLPGREQFF. This chain connects TRBV9 to TRBJ2-1, with D tentatively TRBD2 (5 bases). The CDR3 spans 15 residues. The germline V gene has CDR1 SGDLS and CDR2 YYNGEE. The V end was cut by 0 bases, the J end by 10 bases, with 17 bases between.

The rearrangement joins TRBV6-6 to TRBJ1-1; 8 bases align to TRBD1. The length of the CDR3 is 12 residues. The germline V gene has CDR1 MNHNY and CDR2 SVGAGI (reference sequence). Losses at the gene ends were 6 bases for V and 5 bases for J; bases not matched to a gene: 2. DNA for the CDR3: TGTGCCAGCAGCCGACAGGGGACTGAAGCTTTCTTT. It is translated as CASSRQGTEAFF.

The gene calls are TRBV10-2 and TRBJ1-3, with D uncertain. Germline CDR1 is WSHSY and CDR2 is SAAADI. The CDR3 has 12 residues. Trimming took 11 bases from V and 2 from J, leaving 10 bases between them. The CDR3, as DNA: TGCGCCGCACTTAACGCTGGAAACACCATATATTTT. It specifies CAALNAGNTIYF.